This TCR beta chain is from a study of OX40 agonist ivuxolimab in advanced cancers. Overall study context: Treatment of patients was with ivuxolimab, an agonistic anti-OX40 (CD134) antibody.

The germline gives CDR1 MGHRA, CDR2 YSYEKL. V was trimmed by 8 bases and J by 6 bases, leaving 17 bases between them. The CDR3 is 13 amino acids. Using immunoSEQ multiplex PCR, the repertoire was profiled, and TCRdb retains in-frame clones only, with some absent. The repertoire holds 80,000 or so clones, with 75% to 90% as singletons. The source material was CD4+ or CD8+ T cells sorted from blood, sampled in a trial of the OX40 agonist ivuxolimab. This receptor was identified in an adult with an advanced solid tumor such as melanoma, head and neck, liver or kidney cancer. V is TRBV4-1 and J is TRBJ2-7; D is ambiguous. The CDR3 nucleotides are TGCGCCAGCTCCCCCCACTCTATGGCCGAGCAGTACTTC. This translates into CASSPHSMAEQYF.